This T cell receptor beta chain is drawn from a study of vaccination effects on CD4 cells after COVID-19. General study results and limits: Within healthy vaccinees, only 1 of 255 vaccine-induced clones displayed cross-reactivity with common cold coronaviruses. Marked clonal contraction was seen in infection- and vaccine-induced clones late after vaccination.

ViraFEST expansion of antigen-specific CD4+ T cells with viral peptide pools preceded sequencing. After roughly 9 days in culture, the CD4+ T cells were isolated. Either the mRNA-1273 or the BNT162b2 vaccine was given to participants as two doses. Half of the medium was exchanged for IL-2 medium on both days 3 and 7. Regarding this clone: The target antigen is unknown.

Clones were read by immunoSEQ multiplex PCR, and TCRdb kept only the in-frame ones, dropping some. The sample yields about 28,000 clones, roughly 70% seen once. This CDR3 contains 15 residues. Germline V gene lookup returns CDR1 MNHEY and CDR2 SVGAGI. The germline V and J ends were trimmed by 2 bases and 1 base, with 11 bases remaining between them. This clonotype was sampled from a human donor who received a COVID-19 vaccine. This sample comprised CD4+ T cells from PBMCs cultured with HCoV-NL63 spike peptides, obtained after COVID-19 vaccination. The chain joins TRBV6-5 to TRBJ1-1, with D possibly being TRBD1 (5 bases). CDR3 nucleotides: TGTGCCAGCAGTTACCTGGTCGGGGGGAACACTGAAGCTTTCTTT. Translating it yields CASSYLVGGNTEAFF.